The 14 T cell receptor beta chains in this list originate from one sample, sequenced in a study of shared clonotypes between healthy human individuals. The assay was immunoSEQ multiplex PCR, and TCRdb's table has in-frame clones only and misses some. Of approximately 2.1 million clones listed, approximately 93% were seen once; the top ten hold under 0.45%. Sequencing was done on a sample of naive CD4+ T cells from PBMCs. This sample's subset: CD45RA+ positively selected. Source of these receptors: a man in his late teens or twenties in good health. Some clones in this sample may be carry-over from other donors' samples.

The V gene is TRBV28, the J gene TRBJ1-4, with D perhaps TRBD1 (6 bases). There are 14 residues in the CDR3. CDR1 and CDR2 (germline): MDHEN, SYDVKM. The germline V and J ends were trimmed by 6 bases and 5 bases, with 13 bases remaining between them. CDR3 nucleotide sequence: TGTGCCAGCAGGGTCGGACAGCCGAATGAAAAACTGTTTTTT. It yields the protein CASRVGQPNEKLFF. Using reference TRBV28 and TRBJ1-4 for the parts outside the CDR3, the full variable domain is DVKVTQSSRYLVKRTGEKVFLECVQDMDHENMFWYRQDPGLGLRLIYFSYDVKMKEKGDIPEGYSVSREKKERFSLILESASTNQTSMYLCASRVGQPNEKLFFGSGTQLSVL.

The V and J genes are TRBV7-9 and TRBJ2-3; D may match TRBD1 or TRBD2 (5 bases each). Trimming pared 3 bases from V and 4 bases from J, leaving 11 bases between. The CDR3 runs to 14 residues. Germline V gives CDR1 SEHNR, CDR2 FQNEAQ (reference sequence). This CDR3 is CASSFGRDADTQYF. The CDR3 DNA reads TGTGCCAGCAGCTTCGGTAGGGACGCAGATACGCAGTATTTT. Full variable domain (missing parts from reference TRBV7-9 and TRBJ2-3): DTGVSQNPRHKITKRGQNVTFRCDPISEHNRLYWYRQTLGQGPEFLTYFQNEAQLEKSRLLSDRFSAERPKGSFSTLEIQRTEQGDSAMYLCASSFGRDADTQYFGPGTRLTVL.

The chain is built from TRBV9 and TRBJ2-3; 8 bases map to TRBD2. The CDR3 covers 13 residues. Germline CDR1 SGDLS, CDR2 YYNGEE. With V trimmed by 3 bases and J by 6 bases, 3 bases remained unmatched. CDR3 DNA sequence: TGTGCCAGCAGCGCTCGGGAGGGGGATACGCAGTATTTT. This translates into CASSAREGDTQYF.

The chain couples TRBV6-6 to TRBJ1-5, with D perhaps matching TRBD1 (5 bases). The V gene lost 6 bases and the J gene lost 2 bases, with 11 bases spanning the gap. The CDR3 loop spans 14 amino acids. The V gene's germline CDR1 is MNHNY and CDR2 SVGAGI (reference sequence). DNA for the CDR3: TGTGCCAGCAGGGAGGGGCTAGGCAATCAGCCCCAGCATTTT. Protein: CASREGLGNQPQHF.

The V and J genes are TRBV6-4 and TRBJ2-3; possibly TRBD1 for D (6 bases). CDR1 is MRHNA and CDR2 is SNTAGT in the germline V gene. The CDR3 spans 14 residues. V was shortened by 2 bases and J by 7 bases, with 13 bases between the two germline ends. CDR3 amino acids: CASSDGGRDNTQYF. The CDR3 region has the DNA TGTGCCAGCAGTGACGGAGGCAGGGACAATACGCAGTATTTT.

The chain is built from TRBV18 and TRBJ1-1; D possibly corresponds to TRBD1 (5 bases). Germline V CDR1 and CDR2: KGHSH, LQKENI. V was clipped by 11 bases and J by 1 base, with 17 bases between them. The CDR3 length is 14 residues. The CDR3 region is CAASGFVGNTEAFF. The CDR3 nucleotides read TGTGCCGCGTCAGGGTTCGTAGGGAACACTGAAGCTTTCTTT.

V gene TRBV6-6 combines with J gene TRBJ2-2; D remains ambiguous. Germline CDR1 is MNHNY and CDR2 is SVGAGI (reference sequence). The germline V and J ends were trimmed by 4 bases and 4 bases, with 7 bases remaining between them. The CDR3 has 13 amino acids. CDR3 in DNA: TGTGCCAGCAGTTTTCGGAGCACCGGGGAGCTGTTTTTT. This codes for CASSFRSTGELFF.

This clone appeared once. This chain links TRBV7-8 with TRBJ1-2; 12 bases align to TRBD1. Trimming removed 10 bases from V and 1 base from J; junction bases left unmatched: 4. The CDR3 loop spans 14 amino acids. Germline lookup yields CDR1 SGHVS and CDR2 FQNEAQ. CDR3 amino acids: CATGTGGDNYGYTF. Here the CDR3 DNA reads TGTGCCACCGGGACAGGGGGCGATAACTATGGCTACACCTTC.

This clone has only one observation. This chain uses TRBV29-1 with TRBJ2-7; D remains ambiguous. Germline V gene data show CDR1 as SQVTM and CDR2 as ANQGSEA. With 4 bases removed from V and 5 bases from J, the gap between germline ends came to 9 bases. The CDR3 spans 11 residues. CDR3 protein: CSVGRDNEQYF. DNA for the CDR3: TGCAGCGTTGGAAGGGATAACGAGCAGTACTTC.

The sample holds a few counts of this clone. The chain uses TRBV19 and TRBJ1-5; D unclear. Trimming stripped 5 bases from V and 4 bases from J, with 18 bases between. This CDR3 comprises 16 residues. CDR1 LNHDA and CDR2 SQIVND come from the germline V gene (reference sequence). The CDR3 nucleotides read TGTGCCAGTAGTTTCCGAACCCCTAACCAGAATCAGCCCCAGCATTTT. It is translated as CASSFRTPNQNQPQHF.

The chain combines TRBV9 with TRBJ2-5; 7 positions match TRBD2. The V segment lost 4 bases and the J segment 3 bases; nucleotides outside the gene matches: 3. The CDR3 loop spans 13 amino acids. CDR1 and CDR2 from the germline V gene are SGDLS and YYNGEE. The CDR3 DNA follows: TGTGCCAGCAGCCGCCGGGGGGAAGAGACCCAGTACTTC. It yields the protein CASSRRGEETQYF.

This clone appeared a single time. The chain has TRBV7-9 and TRBJ1-4; a weak D match, TRBD1 (5 bases). The CDR3 contains 15 residues. V lost 1 base to trimming and J lost 6 bases, with 12 bases between them. Germline-derived CDR1 and CDR2 are SEHNR and FQNEAQ (reference sequence). CDR3 loop: CASSLDPGRDEKLFF. The DNA for the CDR3 is TGTGCCAGCAGCTTAGATCCAGGGCGGGATGAAAAACTGTTTTTT.

The CDR3 sequence: CAISPGREDGYTF. CDR3 nucleotide sequence: TGTGCCATCAGTCCAGGGAGGGAGGATGGCTACACCTTC. The chain uses TRBV10-3 and TRBJ1-2, with a possible D match to TRBD1 (5 bases). Germline V gene sequence: CDR1 ENHRY, CDR2 SYGVKD. Trimming took 5 bases from V and 6 from J, leaving 13 bases between them. This CDR3 is 13 amino acids long.

The gene calls are TRBV28 and TRBJ1-2; 7 bases line up with TRBD1. The CDR3 has 14 residues. V lost 6 bases to trimming and J lost 4 bases; unmatched junction nucleotides: 8. Germline V gives CDR1 MDHEN, CDR2 SYDVKM. In nucleotides, the CDR3 is TGTGCCAGCAGGTTGACAGGGAGTGGCTATGGCTACACCTTC. This translates into CASRLTGSGYGYTF.